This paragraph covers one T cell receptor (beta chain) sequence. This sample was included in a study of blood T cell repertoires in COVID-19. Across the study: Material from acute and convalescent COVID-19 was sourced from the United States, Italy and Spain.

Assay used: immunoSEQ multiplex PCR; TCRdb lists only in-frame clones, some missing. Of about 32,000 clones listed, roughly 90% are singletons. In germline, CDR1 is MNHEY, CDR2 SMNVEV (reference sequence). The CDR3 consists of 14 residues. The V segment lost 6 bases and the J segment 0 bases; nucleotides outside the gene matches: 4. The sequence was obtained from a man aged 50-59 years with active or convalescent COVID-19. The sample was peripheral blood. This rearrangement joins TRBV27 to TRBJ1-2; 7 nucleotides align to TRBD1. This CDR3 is CASRRQGSNYGYTF. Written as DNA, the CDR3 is TGTGCCAGCAGAAGACAGGGCTCTAACTATGGCTACACCTTC.